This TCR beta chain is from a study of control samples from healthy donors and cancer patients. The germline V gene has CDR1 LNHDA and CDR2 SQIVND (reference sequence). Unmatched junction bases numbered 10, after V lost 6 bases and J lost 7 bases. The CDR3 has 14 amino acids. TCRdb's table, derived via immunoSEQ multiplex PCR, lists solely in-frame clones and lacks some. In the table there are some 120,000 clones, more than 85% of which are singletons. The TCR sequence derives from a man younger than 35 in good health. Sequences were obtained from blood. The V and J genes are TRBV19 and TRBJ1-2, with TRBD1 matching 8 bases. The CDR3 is CASRTGGRVGGYTF. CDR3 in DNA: TGTGCCAGTAGAACAGGGGGTCGGGTAGGTGGCTACACCTTC.